The 23 T cell receptor beta chains listed next were all sequenced from one sample in a study of control samples from healthy donors and cancer patients. Measured with immunoSEQ multiplex PCR; TCRdb has only the in-frame clones, and not every one. The sample records 90,000 to 150,000 clones, about nine tenths being singletons. Sequencing was carried out using blood. All receptors derive from a man aged 35-49 years in good health.

The chain has TRBV28 and TRBJ1-4, with D possibly being TRBD1 (6 bases). The CDR3 has 14 amino acids. The V gene's germline CDR1 is MDHEN and CDR2 SYDVKM. Trimming cost V 5 bases and J 2 bases, with 9 bases left between them. For the CDR3, the DNA is TGTGCCAGCAGTAGTACAGGGACTAATGAAAAACTGTTTTTT. The encoded protein is CASSSTGTNEKLFF.

This CDR3 is CAWRLDTGGGELFF. In DNA form, the CDR3 reads TGTGCCTGGAGGCTTGACACAGGGGGCGGGGAGCTGTTTTTT. V usage is TRBV30 and J usage is TRBJ2-2; 8 nucleotides agree with TRBD1. Trimming at V came to 3 bases and at J to 7 bases, leaving 7 bases not matched to a gene. This CDR3 region has 14 residues. The V gene's germline CDR1 is GTSNPN and CDR2 SVGIG (reference sequence).

The V and J genes are TRBV7-3 and TRBJ2-2, with TRBD2 matching 8 bases. The CDR3 totals 15 residues. Trimming cost V 5 bases and J 2 bases; bases outside gene matches: 4. CDR1 SGHTA and CDR2 FQGTGA come from the germline V gene. CDR3: CASSISGVNTGELFF. As DNA, the CDR3 is TGTGCCAGCAGCATTAGCGGGGTTAACACCGGGGAGCTGTTTTTT.

This chain joins TRBV12-3 or TRBV12-4 and TRBJ2-7; D may be TRBD1 (6 bases). The CDR3 spans 13 residues. V was clipped by 4 bases and J by 12 bases, with 19 bases between them. CDR3 coding DNA: TGTGCCAGCAGTTCGGTCCGGGACATAGTTCGGTACTTC. Residues: CASSSVRDIVRYF.

The chain links TRBV19 to TRBJ1-1, with D unresolved. The CDR3 contains 12 residues. Between the trimmed V and J ends, which lost 3 bases and 7 bases, there was a span of 9 bases. Germline values: CDR1 LNHDA, CDR2 SQIVND (reference sequence). The DNA for the CDR3 is TGTGCCAGTAGTATTAAATGGGATGAAGCTTTCTTT. Translation gives CASSIKWDEAFF.

V is TRBV6-6 and J is TRBJ1-1; 11 nucleotides agree with TRBD1. Germline lookup yields CDR1 MNHNY and CDR2 SVGAGI (reference sequence). The CDR3 is 14 amino acids. V was clipped by 3 bases and J by 4 bases; unmatched bases: 1. This CDR3 reads CASSYGTGGTEAFF. The CDR3 DNA sequence: TGTGCCAGCAGTTATGGGACAGGGGGCACTGAAGCTTTCTTT.

To note about this clone: Other DNA sequences of this sample code for an identical CDR3. This chain joins TRBV27 and TRBJ1-1; TRBD1 might be the D (5 bases). From germline, CDR1 is MNHEY and CDR2 SMNVEV (reference sequence). This CDR3 region has 14 residues. V shed 5 bases and J shed 2 bases, with 12 bases lying between them. CDR3 DNA: TGTGCCAGCAGTCCCGGGACGACCAACACTGAAGCTTTCTTT. Protein: CASSPGTTNTEAFF.

The chain joins TRBV19 to TRBJ2-7; D perhaps matches TRBD2 (6 bases). CDR1 and CDR2 (germline): LNHDA, SQIVND (reference sequence). Trimming pared 5 bases from V and 7 bases from J, leaving 18 bases between. This CDR3 spans 14 amino acids. The CDR3 DNA reads as TGTGCCAGTAGTTCCACGGCTCCGGCGGGGGAGCAGTACTTC. It encodes CASSSTAPAGEQYF.

The chain has TRBV24-1 and TRBJ1-2; D is unresolved. Germline assignment: CDR1 KGHDR and CDR2 SFDVKD. The V end was cut by 2 bases, the J end by 7 bases, with 10 bases between. The CDR3 covers 13 residues. The CDR3 is CATSDWTIPGYTF. CDR3 DNA: TGTGCCACCAGTGATTGGACGATTCCTGGCTACACCTTC.

The V and J genes are TRBV5-1 and TRBJ2-4; D is ambiguous. This CDR3 spans 14 amino acids. V dropped 0 bases and J dropped 3 bases, with 7 bases sitting between them. Germline CDR1 reads SGHRS; CDR2 reads YFSETQ. CDR3 nucleotide sequence: TGCGCCAGCAGCTTGGTTGACAACAAAAACATTCAGTACTTC. Translation: CASSLVDNKNIQYF.

This clone was observed once. The chain couples TRBV29-1 to TRBJ1-1, with 8 bases lining up with TRBD1. Germline CDR1 and CDR2: SQVTM and ANQGSEA. The CDR3 runs 13 residues. The J segment lost 6 bases and the V segment lost 5 bases, leaving 8 bases of the junction unmatched. The CDR3 DNA is TGCAGCGTTAGGAGGACAGGGACGGCTGAAGCTTTCTTT. Protein: CSVRRTGTAEAFF.

The V and J genes are TRBV24-1 and TRBJ1-5, with a weak D call TRBD1 (5 bases). Germline V CDR1 and CDR2: KGHDR, SFDVKD. The CDR3 runs to 14 residues. The V end was cut by 3 bases, the J end by 1 base, with 6 bases between. The CDR3: CATSDRQSNQPQHF. The CDR3 bases are TGTGCCACCAGTGATCGACAGAGCAATCAGCCCCAGCATTTT.

The rearrangement joins TRBV4-1 to TRBJ1-1, with 8 bases matching TRBD1. This CDR3 comprises 17 residues. Trimming took 1 base from V and 4 from J; bases not matched to a gene: 11. Looked up from germline, CDR1 is MGHRA and CDR2 is YSYEKL. CDR3 residues: CASSQAFQQGEGTEAFF. CDR3 sequence (DNA): TGCGCCAGCAGCCAAGCTTTCCAACAGGGGGAAGGCACTGAAGCTTTCTTT.

The rearrangement joins TRBV30 to TRBJ1-5; the match to TRBD1 covers 7 bases. This CDR3 contains 14 residues. Germline V lookup: CDR1 GTSNPN, CDR2 SVGIG (reference sequence). V shed 0 bases, J shed 11 bases, and the junction held 10 bases outside the gene matches. The CDR3 sequence is CAWSVKGAEEAQHF. The CDR3 DNA reads as TGTGCCTGGAGTGTAAAGGGGGCGGAAGAAGCCCAGCATTTT.

The rearrangement links TRBV19 to TRBJ1-4; a possible D gene is TRBD1 (5 bases). Trimming shortened V by 5 bases and J by 0 bases, and 10 bases separated the two germline ends. There are 15 residues in the CDR3. Germline values: CDR1 LNHDA, CDR2 SQIVND (reference sequence). The CDR3 reads CASSPTQATNEKLFF. The CDR3 DNA is TGTGCCAGTAGTCCCACACAGGCAACTAATGAAAAACTGTTTTTT.

The gene calls are TRBV5-8 and TRBJ1-5; 7 positions match TRBD1. The CDR3 is made up of 15 amino acids. With V trimmed by 6 bases and J by 2 bases, 8 bases remained unmatched. From germline, CDR1 is SGHTS and CDR2 YDEGEE. The CDR3 DNA follows: TGTGCCAGCACCCGAGGGACAGCCGGCAATCAGCCCCAGCATTTT. Its protein is CASTRGTAGNQPQHF.

The V call is TRBV3-1 (or the pseudogene TRBV3-2), the J call TRBJ2-2; 8 bases match TRBD2. Trimming cost V 0 bases and J 4 bases; bases outside gene matches: 10. Per germline, CDR1 LGHDT and CDR2 YNNKEL (reference sequence). CDR3 size: 18 residues. As DNA, the CDR3 is TGTGCCAGCAGCCAAGATACGGGGGGGGTGTATTCCACCGGGGAGCTGTTTTTT. Protein sequence: CASSQDTGGVYSTGELFF.

The V call is TRBV6-6, the J call TRBJ1-4; the D gene is possibly TRBD1 (6 bases). CDR3 length: 23 residues. Per the germline V gene, CDR1 is MNHNY and CDR2 is SVGAGI (reference sequence). Trimming cost V 5 bases and J 0 bases, with 34 bases left between them. The CDR3, as DNA: TGTGCCAGCAGTCGAGCGAGGACGACTACCGGACAGAGTGGGATCACAACTAATGAAAAACTGTTTTTT. Translated: CASSRARTTTGQSGITTNEKLFF.

Worth noting for this clone: Other DNA sequences in this specimen translate into the identical CDR3. The CDR3 spells CASSFRRGETQYF. For the CDR3, the DNA is TGTGCCAGCAGTTTTCGGCGGGGAGAGACCCAGTACTTC. This sequence joins TRBV6-2 or TRBV6-3 and TRBJ2-5; a possible D gene is TRBD2 (6 bases). The V gene lost 4 bases and the J gene lost 4 bases, with 10 bases spanning the gap. Germline CDR1 reads MNHEY; CDR2 reads SVGEGT. The CDR3 has 13 residues.

The V and J genes are TRBV19 and TRBJ1-2; 7 bases map to TRBD1. Germline V gene lookup returns CDR1 LNHDA and CDR2 SQIVND (reference sequence). This CDR3 is built from 13 residues. V dropped 1 base and J dropped 8; count of bases not matched to a gene: 4. CDR3: CASSIAGTVGYTF. The DNA for the CDR3 is TGTGCCAGTAGTATAGCAGGGACAGTCGGCTACACCTTC.

The V call is TRBV5-6, the J call TRBJ1-2, with 11 bases fitting TRBD1. The CDR3 covers 16 residues. Trimming removed 3 bases from V and 2 bases from J; junction bases left unmatched: 6. Germline V gives CDR1 SGHDT, CDR2 YYEEEE. The CDR3 region has the DNA TGTGCCAGCAGCTGGGACAGGGGGAGGGTAAACTATGGCTACACCTTC. Translating it yields CASSWDRGRVNYGYTF.

This chain links TRBV2 with TRBJ2-7, with a tentative D call TRBD2 (6 bases). Trimming removed 3 bases at V and 6 bases at J, with 12 bases between. Per the germline V gene, CDR1 is SNHLY and CDR2 is FYNNEI. The CDR3 sequence is 13 residues long. This chain's CDR3 is CASSDRTNSEQYF. Here the CDR3 DNA reads TGTGCCAGCAGTGATAGGACTAACTCCGAGCAGTACTTC.

V and J are TRBV27 and TRBJ2-1, with 7 bases matching TRBD1. This CDR3 is built from 15 residues. Trimming took 0 bases from V and 8 from J; bases not matched to a gene: 7. In germline, CDR1 is MNHEY, CDR2 SMNVEV (reference sequence). The DNA of the CDR3 is TGTGCCAGCAGTTTATCGGCCTGGACAGGAGATGAGCAGTTCTTC. The encoded protein is CASSLSAWTGDEQFF.